This TCR beta chain was identified in a study of CXCR3-negative and CXCR3-positive naive CD8 T cells. Study overall: A total of about 135 million TRB reads was generated, with about 1.5 +/- 0.3 million per library.

Naive CD8+ T cells carried a CD45RO-CCR7+CD27+CD95- phenotype. On this clonotype: What it recognizes is unknown.

CDR3 size: 12 residues. Per germline, CDR1 GTSNPN and CDR2 SVGIG (reference sequence). Findings of the study overall: The study found that naive CXCR3-negative and CXCR3-positive cells shared TRBV-TRBJ usage, while memory cells differed. No difference in surface CD5 was seen between naive subsets, and TCR strength was inferred from TRB CDR3 properties. For CXCR3-positive naive cells, TRB CDR3s were more hydrophobic than those of CXCR3-negative naive cells.

5' RACE with UMI labels generated the TRB cDNA libraries. TCRdb reworked the 5' RACE reads into one entry per CDR3 protein, no DNA. The sample table includes about 120,000 distinct CDR3 sequences. The specimen was naive CXCR3+ CD8+ T cells from blood. Subset defined: CD45RO-CCR7+CD27+CD95- naive CD8+ T cells expressing CXCR3 (TNR3+). J is TRBJ1-1 and V is TRBV30; the TRBD1 assignment by TCRdb is unverifiable without DNA. This receptor was obtained from a human donor in good health. Some clones in this sample may be carry-over from other donors' samples. CDR3: CACSTGSPEAFF. The full variable domain, in which reference TRBV30 and TRBJ1-1 provide the parts outside the CDR3, is SQTIHQWPATLVQPVGSPLSLECTVEGTSNPNLYWYRQAAGRGLQLLFYSVGIGQISSEVPQNLSASRPQDRQFILSSKKLLLSDSGFYLCACSTGSPEAFFGQGTRLTVV.